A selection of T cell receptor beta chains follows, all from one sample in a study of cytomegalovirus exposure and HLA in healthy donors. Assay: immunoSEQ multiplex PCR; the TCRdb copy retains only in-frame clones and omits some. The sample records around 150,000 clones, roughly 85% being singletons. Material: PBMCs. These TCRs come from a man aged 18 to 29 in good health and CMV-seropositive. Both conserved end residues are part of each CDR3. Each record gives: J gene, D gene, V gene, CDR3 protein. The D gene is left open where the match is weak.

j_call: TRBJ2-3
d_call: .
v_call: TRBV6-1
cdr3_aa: CASSEETGGTDTQYF

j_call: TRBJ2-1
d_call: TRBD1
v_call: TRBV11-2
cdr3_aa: CASSLVQGVTNEQFF

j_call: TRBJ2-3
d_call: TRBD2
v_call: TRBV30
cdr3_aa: CAWSPLAGGGTDTQYF

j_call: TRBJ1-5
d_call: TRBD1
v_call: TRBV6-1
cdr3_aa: CASRLQGDSNQPQHF

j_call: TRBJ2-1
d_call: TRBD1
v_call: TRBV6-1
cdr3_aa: CASSEAEGAHEQFF

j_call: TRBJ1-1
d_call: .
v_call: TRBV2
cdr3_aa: CASSGRTEAFF

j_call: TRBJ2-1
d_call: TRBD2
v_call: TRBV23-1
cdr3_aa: CASSQSNSGGHYNEQFF

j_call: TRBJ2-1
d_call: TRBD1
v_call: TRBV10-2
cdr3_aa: CASSANRGSRNEQFF

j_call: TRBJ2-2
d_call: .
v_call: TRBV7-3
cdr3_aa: CASSFLTGELFF

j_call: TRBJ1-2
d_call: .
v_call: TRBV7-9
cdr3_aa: CASSPPGQNYGYTF

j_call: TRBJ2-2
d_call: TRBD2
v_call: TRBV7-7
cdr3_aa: CASSSSPGGAGELFF

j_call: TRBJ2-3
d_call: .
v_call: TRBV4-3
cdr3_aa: CASSPRAGDTQYF

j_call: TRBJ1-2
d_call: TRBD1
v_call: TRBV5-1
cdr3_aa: CASSPDRVGYTF

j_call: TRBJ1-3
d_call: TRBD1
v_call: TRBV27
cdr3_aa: CASSVGQGIGNTIYF

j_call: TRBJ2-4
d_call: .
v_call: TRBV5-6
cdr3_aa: CASSYGTKNSQYF

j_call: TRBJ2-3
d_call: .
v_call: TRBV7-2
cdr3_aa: CASSPESHTQYF

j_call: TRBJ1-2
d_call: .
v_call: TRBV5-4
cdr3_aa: CASSFSGAAGYGYTF

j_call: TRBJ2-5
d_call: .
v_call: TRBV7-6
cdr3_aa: CASSLVAIGPQETQYF

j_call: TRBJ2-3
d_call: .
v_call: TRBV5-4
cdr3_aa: CASSLEGGDTQYF

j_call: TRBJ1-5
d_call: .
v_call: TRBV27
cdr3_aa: CASRLETDSNQPQHF

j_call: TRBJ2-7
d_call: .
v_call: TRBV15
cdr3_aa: CATSRDSRYEQYF

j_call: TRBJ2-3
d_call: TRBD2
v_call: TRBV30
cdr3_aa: CAWSAFAGVTDTQYF

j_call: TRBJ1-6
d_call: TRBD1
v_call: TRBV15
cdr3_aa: CATSSGTGNSPLHF

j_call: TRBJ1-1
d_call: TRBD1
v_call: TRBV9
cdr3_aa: CASRELTGEAFF

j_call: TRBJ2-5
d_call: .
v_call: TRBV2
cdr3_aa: CASSEWQKETQYF

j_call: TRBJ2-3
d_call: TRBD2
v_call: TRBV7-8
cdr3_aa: CASSPRSGGVSDTQYF

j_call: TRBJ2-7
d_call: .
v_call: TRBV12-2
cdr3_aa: CASRLEHEQYF

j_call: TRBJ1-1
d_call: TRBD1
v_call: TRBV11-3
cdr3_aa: CASSYAGTGGTEAFF

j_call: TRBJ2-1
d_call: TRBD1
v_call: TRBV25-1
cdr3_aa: CASSPGGGEQFF

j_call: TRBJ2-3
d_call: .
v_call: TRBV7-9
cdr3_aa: CASSLIQGRDTQYF

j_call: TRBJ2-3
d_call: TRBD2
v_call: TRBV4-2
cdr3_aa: CASSQKFSASGGEGTDTQYF

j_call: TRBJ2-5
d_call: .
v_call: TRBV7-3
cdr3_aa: CASSSGLYGETQYF

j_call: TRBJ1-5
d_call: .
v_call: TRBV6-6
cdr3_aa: CASRWGPSGQPQHF

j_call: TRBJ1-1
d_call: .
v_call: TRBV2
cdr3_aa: CASSMGGLNTEAFF

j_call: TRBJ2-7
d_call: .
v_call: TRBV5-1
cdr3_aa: CASSSWESSYEQYF

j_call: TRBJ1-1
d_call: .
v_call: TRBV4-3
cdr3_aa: CASSHVIQGANTEAFF

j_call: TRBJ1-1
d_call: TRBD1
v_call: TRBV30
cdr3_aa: CAWSVGTGNTEAFF